This TCR beta chain was documented in a study of shared clonotypes between healthy human individuals. This CDR3 is built from 15 residues. Germline V lookup: CDR1 SGHRS, CDR2 YFSETQ. V gave up 0 bases and J gave up 1 base, with 7 bases separating them. Remarks on this clone: Other DNA sequences from this sample encode an identical CDR3 as well.

Deep level was the assay's run setting. Generated by immunoSEQ multiplex PCR, the TCRdb table keeps only in-frame clones and is missing some. The sample contains approximately 1.4 million clones, about 98% of which appear only once. The specimen was naive CD4+ T cells sorted from blood. Subset in this sample: CD45RA+ positively selected. This TCR came from a man under 40 in good health. The chain recombines TRBV5-1 with TRBJ2-2; TRBD2 is a possible D gene (6 bases). In DNA, the CDR3 is TGCGCCAGCAGCTTGGGCGGGAAGAACACCGGGGAGCTGTTTTTT. Protein: CASSLGGKNTGELFF.